These 20 T cell receptor beta chains originate from one sample sequenced in a study of blood T cells in healthy people across ages. A second PCR of roughly 7 to 11 cycles used a sample-barcoded 5' primer and a J-beta primer mix. MiXCR, run by TCRdb on the 5' RACE reads, gives a single entry per CDR3 protein. The sample holds approximately 1,000,000 distinct CDR3 sequences; under 40% are singletons and the top ten take about an eighth. The sequenced material came from blood. All receptors derive from a man in his late teens or twenties in good health.

The chain uses TRBV7-2 and TRBJ2-3; D ambiguous. V was pared by 3 bases and J by 1 base, with 11 bases between. The CDR3 runs to 15 residues. CDR1 and CDR2 (germline): SGHTA, FQGNSA. CDR3 in amino acids: CASSFLHVGTDTQYF. In DNA form, the CDR3 reads TGTGCCAGCAGCTTCCTTCACGTCGGCACAGATACGCAGTATTTT.

The J gene is TRBJ2-5, the V gene TRBV28; D may be TRBD1 (6 bases). The germline gives CDR1 MDHEN, CDR2 SYDVKM. The CDR3 is 14 residues long. V was pared by 2 bases and J by 5 bases, with 12 bases between. As DNA, the CDR3 is TGTGCCAGCAGTTTACGAGGGGGTAGTGAGACCCAGTACTTC. This encodes CASSLRGGSETQYF.

The V gene is TRBV20-1, the J gene TRBJ1-6, with 7 bases that match TRBD1. This CDR3 has 16 residues. CDR1 is DFQATT and CDR2 is SNEGSKA in the germline V gene (reference sequence). The V gene end was trimmed by 3 bases and the J gene end by 7 bases; junction bases not matched to a gene: 12. The CDR3 loop reads CSASSLRDSPNSPLHF. The CDR3 region has the DNA TGCAGTGCTAGCTCGCTTAGGGACAGTCCAAATTCACCCCTCCACTTT.

This chain joins TRBV9 and TRBJ1-2, with D possibly matching TRBD1 (6 bases). The CDR3 runs 13 residues. CDR1 is SGDLS, CDR2 YYNGEE, per germline. Trimming took 3 bases from V and 4 from J, leaving 10 bases between them. CDR3 loop: CASSAGQSYGYTF. The CDR3 DNA reads TGTGCCAGCAGCGCCGGACAGAGCTATGGCTACACCTTC.

The chain uses TRBV12-3 or TRBV12-4 and TRBJ2-5; TRBD2 matches at 8 bases. CDR3 length: 17 residues. After removal of 3 bases from V and 11 bases from J, the junction contained 20 bases not matched to a gene. CDR3 bases: TGTGCCAGCAGTTTCCGAAGGACTAGCTGGGGAAACAATGAGCAGTACTTC. Translating it yields CASSFRRTSWGNNEQYF.

This clonotype was recorded at least ten times. The V and J genes are TRBV11-1 and TRBJ2-3; 14 bases map to TRBD2. This CDR3 comprises 17 residues. V dropped 5 bases and J dropped 5; count of bases not matched to a gene: 9. Per germline, CDR1 SGHAT and CDR2 FQDESV (reference sequence). The CDR3 DNA reads as TGTGCCAGCAGCCCAGGACTAGCGGGGGGCGGAGTAGATACGCAGTATTTT. It is translated as CASSPGLAGGGVDTQYF.

This clonotype was seen a few times. This chain uses TRBV24-1 with TRBJ1-2; D is uncertain. Germline V gene data show CDR1 as KGHDR and CDR2 as SFDVKD. The CDR3 covers 13 residues. V lost 2 bases to trimming and J lost 8 bases, with 11 bases between them. CDR3 loop: CATSDSGPSGYTF. In nucleotides, the CDR3 is TGTGCCACCAGTGATTCTGGTCCATCGGGCTACACCTTC.

This clonotype has more than one count but fewer than ten. The gene calls are TRBV7-2 and TRBJ2-5; no clear D gene. The J call is doubtful: the DNA matches TRBJ2-7 better. CDR1 and CDR2 (germline): SGHTA, FQGNSA. This CDR3 has 15 residues. CDR3 bases: TGTGCCAGCAGCTTATCTGGGTCTGGGATGGGCGAGCAGTACTTC. Residues: CASSLSGSGMGEQYF.

The genes are TRBV10-3 and TRBJ1-4; D not certain. CDR1 and CDR2 (germline): ENHRY, SYGVKD. Trimming took off 0 bases at V and 7 bases at J, with 6 bases between the two ends. The CDR3 is made up of 13 amino acids. The CDR3 bases are TGTGCCATCAGTGAGTCGAAGGGTGAAAAACTGTTTTTT. Translating gives CAISESKGEKLFF.

The rearrangement links TRBV11-1 to TRBJ1-2; D remains ambiguous. Germline CDR1 reads SGHAT; CDR2 reads FQDESV (reference sequence). The V and J ends lost 6 bases and 6 bases respectively, with 8 bases between them. The CDR3 contains 11 residues. The CDR3 DNA reads as TGTGCCAGCAGAAGAGGCAATGGCTACACCTTC. It encodes CASRRGNGYTF.

This chain joins TRBV20-1 and TRBJ1-1; TRBD1 agrees at 8 bases. This CDR3 comprises 14 residues. Germline values: CDR1 DFQATT, CDR2 SNEGSKA (reference sequence). V was clipped by 5 bases and J by 4 bases; unmatched bases: 9. The CDR3 coding sequence is TGCAGTGCTCCAAGGCAGGGGGCGGGCACTGAAGCTTTCTTT. It specifies CSAPRQGAGTEAFF.

This rearrangement joins TRBV11-2 to TRBJ2-3; 7 bases fit TRBD2. After removal of 2 bases from V and 4 bases from J, the junction contained 9 bases not matched to a gene. The CDR3 covers 16 residues. Germline CDR1 and CDR2: SGHAT and FQNNGV. The CDR3 is CASSLIFRGESDTQYF. As DNA, the CDR3 is TGTGCCAGCAGCTTAATTTTCCGGGGGGAATCAGATACGCAGTATTTT.

A single count supports this clonotype. The chain links TRBV5-1 to TRBJ1-4; the D is unclear. Trimming left V 0 bases short and J 4 bases short, with 10 bases between. Germline assignment: CDR1 SGHRS and CDR2 YFSETQ. The CDR3 runs to 15 residues. CDR3 protein: CASSLAGELNEKLFF. The CDR3 DNA is TGCGCCAGCAGCTTGGCCGGGGAGCTTAATGAAAAACTGTTTTTT.

The V gene is TRBV29-1, the J gene TRBJ1-5; perhaps TRBD1 as D (5 bases). CDR1 is SQVTM and CDR2 is ANQGSEA in the germline V gene. This CDR3 comprises 13 residues. V shed 2 bases and J shed 6 bases, with 11 bases lying between them. The CDR3 DNA sequence: TGCAGCGTTGAATCCAGGGACGGTCAGCCCCAGCATTTT. Translating gives CSVESRDGQPQHF.

V and J are TRBV5-5 and TRBJ1-2; no definite D call. Germline V gives CDR1 SGHKS, CDR2 YYEKEE (reference sequence). V lost 4 bases to trimming and J lost 4 bases, with 17 bases between them. The CDR3 contains 15 residues. The CDR3 region is CASSTSTDRLYGYTF. CDR3 nucleotides: TGTGCCAGCAGCACCTCAACTGACCGGCTCTATGGCTACACCTTC.

To note about this clonotype: Since a much larger clone is just one base distant, this may be a read error. V and J are TRBV20-1 and TRBJ2-3; 8 bases are a match to TRBD2. CDR1 and CDR2 (germline): DFQATT, SNEGSKA (reference sequence). The CDR3 has 15 amino acids. V dropped 5 bases and J dropped 2; count of bases not matched to a gene: 9. The CDR3 sequence: CSAGMVAGTTDTQYF. The CDR3 DNA reads as TGCAGTGCTGGGATGGTAGCGGGAACCACAGATACGCAGTATTTT.

The rearrangement uses TRBV14 and TRBJ2-1; TRBD1 agrees at 8 bases. CDR1 SGHDN and CDR2 FVKESK come from the germline V gene. This CDR3 is built from 15 residues. The V and J ends lost 3 bases and 2 bases, in that order; junction bases with no gene match: 3. The CDR3 here is CASSHKTGAYNEQFF. CDR3 DNA: TGTGCCAGCAGCCATAAGACAGGGGCCTACAATGAGCAGTTCTTC.

This clonotype was detected only once. The rearrangement links TRBV20-1 to TRBJ1-5; 7 bases are a match to TRBD1. J lost 1 base, V lost 3 bases, and 9 bases had no gene match. Germline V gives CDR1 DFQATT, CDR2 SNEGSKA (reference sequence). The CDR3 spans 16 residues. CDR3 residues: CSASVGGGASNQPQHF. Written as DNA, the CDR3 is TGCAGTGCTAGCGTGGGAGGGGGCGCGAGCAATCAGCCCCAGCATTTT.

The genes are TRBV27 and TRBJ2-3; perhaps TRBD1 as D (6 bases). This CDR3 is 15 amino acids long. Trimming shortened V by 6 bases and J by 3 bases, and 16 bases separated the two germline ends. Germline CDR1 reads MNHEY; CDR2 reads SMNVEV (reference sequence). Here the CDR3 DNA reads TGTGCCAGCAGCTCGACAGGAACACCTACAGATACGCAGTATTTT. It yields the protein CASSSTGTPTDTQYF.

The V and J genes are TRBV28 and TRBJ2-3, with no clear D. V lost 5 bases, J lost 3 bases, and 12 bases lay in between. Germline V gene data show CDR1 as MDHEN and CDR2 as SYDVKM. The CDR3 has 14 residues. The CDR3 loop reads CASSPHGKTDTQYF. The CDR3 coding sequence is TGTGCCAGCAGTCCACATGGGAAGACAGATACGCAGTATTTT.